This T cell receptor beta chain was captured in a study of blood T cells in healthy people across ages. Overall study context: Template switching recovered approximately one barcoded beta molecule for every two T cells.

The authors ran a second PCR of roughly 6 to 12 cycles using a sample-barcoded 5' primer and a J-beta primer mix. Each CDR3 protein gets one entry after TCRdb re-called the 5' RACE reads with MiXCR. The data contain about 930,000 distinct CDR3 sequences, about 27% of them singletons. CDR3 length: 13 amino acids. The germline V gene encodes CDR1 MDHEN and CDR2 SYDVKM. As regards this clonotype: Germline and junction disagree at one end, which may indicate a read error.

These sequences were also reported in another study, on T cells of mothers and their children. From that paper: RNA that had been extracted went wholly into cDNA synthesis, at roughly 1.5 ug per 15 ul.

Sequencing input: blood. The sequence was obtained from a woman aged 40 to 50 in good health. The chain employs TRBV28 and TRBJ2-7, with a tentative D call TRBD2 (5 bases). The CDR3 DNA is TGTGCCAGCAGGTTATCGGGGTTCTACGAGCAGTACTTC. This gives the protein CASRLSGFYEQYF.